The present T cell receptor (beta chain) was sequenced within a study of T cell responses to AZD1222 COVID-19 vaccine. Study results and caveats: Vaccine-associated CD4 TCRs spanned spike, dominant at 160-218 and 743-854. Donors in the cohort were predominantly white British and more often female, and clonal diversity was possibly underestimated.

Concerning this clone itself: Its specificity is not known.

Both about-4-week and about-12-week second-dose recipients were combined. The CDR3 has 15 amino acids. The germline V gene encodes CDR1 MGHRA and CDR2 YSYEKL. Between the trimmed V and J ends, which lost 0 bases and 5 bases, there was a span of 13 bases. The assay was immunoSEQ multiplex PCR, and TCRdb's table has in-frame clones only and misses some. This sample carries about 160,000 clones, 85% to 90% of them seen once, and the ten largest clones take 4% to 5.5%. The source was peripheral blood, collected 28 days after the second AZD1222 dose. The sequence was obtained from an adult who received the AZD1222 COVID-19 vaccine. V gene TRBV4-1 combines with J gene TRBJ2-5; D tentatively fits TRBD1 or TRBD2 (6 bases each). The CDR3 spells CASSQDPGAWETQYF. The DNA of the CDR3 is TGCGCCAGCAGCCAAGATCCGGGGGCCTGGGAGACCCAGTACTTC.